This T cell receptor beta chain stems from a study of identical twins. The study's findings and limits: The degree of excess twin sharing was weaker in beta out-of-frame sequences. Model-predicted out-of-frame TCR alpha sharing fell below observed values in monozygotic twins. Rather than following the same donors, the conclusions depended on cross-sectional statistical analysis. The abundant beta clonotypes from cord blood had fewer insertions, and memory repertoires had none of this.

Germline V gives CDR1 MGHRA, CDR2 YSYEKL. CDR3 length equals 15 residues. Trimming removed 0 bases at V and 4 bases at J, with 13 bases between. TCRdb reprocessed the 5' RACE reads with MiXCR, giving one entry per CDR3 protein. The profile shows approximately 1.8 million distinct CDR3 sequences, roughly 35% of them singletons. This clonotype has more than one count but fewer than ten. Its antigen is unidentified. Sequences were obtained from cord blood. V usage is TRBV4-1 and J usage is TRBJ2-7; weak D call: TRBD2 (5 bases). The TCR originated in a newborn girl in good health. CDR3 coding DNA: TGCGCCAGCAGCCAAGAGGCTATTGGAGGATACGAGCAGTACTTC. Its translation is CASSQEAIGGYEQYF.